This passage covers 5 T cell receptor beta chains from one sample sequenced in a study of CD8+ T cells in alopecia areata. The authors extracted RNA and reverse transcribed it into cDNA as the sequencing template. Assay used: immunoSEQ multiplex PCR; TCRdb lists only in-frame clones, some missing. The sample lists about 280,000 clones; roughly 50% were seen once. Treatment described: oral pan-JAK inhibitor, 5-10 mg twice daily. The specimen comprised CD4+ T cells sorted from blood, sampled at week 24, from a patient treated with tofacitinib. The receptors derive from a human donor with alopecia areata.

In its sample, this clone was seen a few times. J is TRBJ1-1 and V is TRBV28; 9 nucleotides align to TRBD1. The V segment lost 3 bases and the J segment 0 bases; nucleotides outside the gene matches: 5. CDR3 length: 16 amino acids. Per the germline V gene, CDR1 is MDHEN and CDR2 is SYDVKM. The DNA of the CDR3 is TGTGCCAGCAGTTTTGCCCGGACAGGGGTGAACACTGAAGCTTTCTTT. This gives the protein CASSFARTGVNTEAFF.

The gene calls are TRBV10-3 and TRBJ2-5; 7 nucleotides match TRBD1. The CDR3 is 12 residues long. The trim removed 7 bases at V and 2 bases at J, leaving 1 base unmatched. Germline CDR1 is ENHRY and CDR2 is SYGVKD. The CDR3 spells CAIKGQQETQYF. DNA for the CDR3: TGTGCCATCAAGGGACAGCAAGAGACCCAGTACTTC.

This sequence joins TRBV28 and TRBJ2-6; 8 positions agree with TRBD2. The length of the CDR3 is 18 residues. The germline gives CDR1 MDHEN, CDR2 SYDVKM. The V gene end was trimmed by 5 bases and the J gene end by 0 bases; junction bases not matched to a gene: 9. The CDR3 nucleotides are TGTGCCAGCAGTCCCCCGGGAGGGGGAAGCTCTGGGGCCAACGTCCTGACTTTC. Residues: CASSPPGGGSSGANVLTF.

The chain links TRBV29-1 to TRBJ2-1, with D possibly matching TRBD1 (5 bases). The ends were cut back, 7 bases at V and 0 bases at J, with 10 bases in the middle. Germline CDR1 and CDR2: SQVTM and ANQGSEA. The CDR3 is 13 amino acids. CDR3 sequence reads: CSGLRGSYNEQFF. Written as DNA, the CDR3 is TGCAGCGGCCTAAGGGGCTCCTACAATGAGCAGTTCTTC.

This chain uses TRBV30 with TRBJ2-1; unclear D gene. Germline CDR1 GTSNPN, CDR2 SVGIG (reference sequence). Between the trimmed V and J ends, which lost 6 bases and 10 bases, there was a span of 13 bases. The CDR3 contains 11 residues. The CDR3 sequence: CACRKRGEQFF. In DNA, the CDR3 is TGTGCCTGTCGAAAGCGAGGAGAGCAGTTCTTC.